The entry below describes one T cell receptor beta chain. The antigen is undetermined. This sample was taken from a study of cytomegalovirus exposure and HLA in healthy donors. Overall study results and limits: A later analysis found most CMV-associated TCR beta chains apparently HLA-restricted. The study flagged approximately 180 TCR beta chains as cytomegalovirus-associated.

The PCR made use of 60 Vbeta and 13 Jbeta primers. The assay was immunoSEQ multiplex PCR, and TCRdb's table has in-frame clones only and misses some. The sample carries over 45,000 clones, approximately 80% recorded once. The V and J ends lost 3 bases and 4 bases respectively, with 13 bases between them. Germline assignment: CDR1 LNHDA and CDR2 SQIVND (reference sequence). CDR3 length: 15 residues. Sequenced material: PBMCs. The chain has TRBV19 and TRBJ2-1; D uncertain. The TCR originated in a man aged 25 to 40 in good health and CMV-seronegative. The CDR3 bases are TGTGCCAGTAGTATCTCCCGGCTAGAGTACAATGAGCAGTTCTTC. Protein: CASSISRLEYNEQFF.